This T cell receptor beta chain was obtained from a study of blood T cell repertoires in COVID-19 (dated by TCRdb to the early 2020s). A note on the overall study: Samples covering the acute and convalescent phases of COVID-19 were provided by collaborators in the United States, Italy and Spain. A freely available public database, intended as a resource for researchers studying the immune response to SARS-CoV-2, is where the repertoires were released. Where HLA class I and class II types were available, the types were taken from metadata supplied by the sample provider, not from assay-based typing. Sample metadata almost always included a de-identified subject ID, COVID-19 status, age in years and sex. Samples came from the ongoing ImmuneRACE study (first 160 participants) plus 1,254 subjects from 6 global collaborators. The material from the prospective study consisted of cDNA or gDNA derived from T cells, B-cell-depleted T cells, or PBMCs. Deeply sampled blood TCRbeta repertoires from subjects exposed to, actively infected with, or recovered from COVID-19 were included in the dataset.

A remark on this clone: Its antigen remains undetermined. Base qualities are not at hand, and no much larger clone is one base apart.

Overall study outcomes, separate from this receptor: How much clinical and demographic metadata was included differed by source and by participant, and the metadata was provided uncurated.

The immunoSEQ Assay, a bias-controlled multiplex PCR, was used to amplify TCRbeta CDR3 regions from genomic DNA. Processing in the source paper ran as follows. Nucleated cell counts per sample were estimated from amplification of reference gene primers within the assay. To quantify the absolute abundance of each unique TCRbeta CDR3 rearrangement, sequence reads were collapsed and filtered. For each sample, productive Simpson clonality was calculated by taking the square root of Simpson's diversity index across productive rearrangements. TCRdb holds this immuneACCESS table with in-frame rearrangements only. Some clones are missing; in checked studies, unresolved V genes explain under half, and the rest has no known cause. From that table come the V and J calls and clone size; the DNA was used to work out D and trimming. The sample contains roughly 120,000 clones, around nine tenths of them found a single time. Over 3% of the sample belongs to the ten largest clones.

The CDR3 sequence holds 13 residues, the cysteine and phenylalanine included. Solely the CDR3 DNA is kept, with 39 bases framed from the first base. The junction shows trimming of 1 base on V and 5 bases on J, plus 7 bases between the germline ends. The germline V gene provides CDR1 MNHNS and CDR2 SASEGT. The collaborating institutions used their own protocols to collect whole blood in K2EDTA tubes. Collaborator samples were shipped for TCRbeta analysis as frozen whole blood, isolated PBMCs, or DNA extracted from either sample type. The receptor chain draws on TRBV6-1 and TRBJ2-3, with the D gene not confidently named. The TCR was taken from a woman aged 45-65 years with acute or convalescent COVID-19. Sequences were obtained from peripheral blood. The CDR3 corresponds to CASSEGQIDTQYF. The DNA reads as follows: TGTGCCAGCAGTGAAGGGCAAATAGATACGCAGTATTTT.